This note documents a single TCR beta chain sequence. What it binds is unknown. Other DNA sequences in this specimen translate into the identical CDR3. Sequenced by immunoSEQ multiplex PCR; TCRdb stores in-frame clones only, minus some. This table holds roughly 700,000 clones, approximately 79% found once. These data originate in a study of shared clonotypes between healthy human individuals. Study at large: With ages of 18 to 49, the donors were a couple of women and a few men. Three CD4 naive, three CD4 memory, two CD8 naive and one CD8 memory plate were used per donor.

Germline V gene sequence: CDR1 KGHSH, CDR2 LQKENI. The J segment lost 8 bases and the V segment lost 3 bases, leaving 6 bases of the junction unmatched. The CDR3 consists of 13 residues. Study-level findings and limits: About 4.5% of naive CD4 clonotypes were common to a few donors. Rarefaction exposed incomplete sorted-subset sequencing despite large depth.

The source is a young woman in good health. V gene TRBV18 combines with J gene TRBJ1-2, with 7 bases matching TRBD1. Sequenced sample: memory CD4+ T cells sorted from blood. Subset noted: CD45RA-negative fraction. CDR3 protein: CASSPRQGDGYTF. In DNA, the CDR3 is TGTGCCAGCTCACCCCGACAGGGTGACGGCTACACCTTC. Variable domain in full (rest from reference TRBV18 and TRBJ1-2): NAGVMQNPRHLVRRRGQEARLRCSPMKGHSHVYWYRQLPEEGLKFMVYLQKENIIDESGMPKERFSAEFPKEGPSILRIQQVVRGDSAAYFCASSPRQGDGYTFGSGTRLTVV.